The clone carrying this T cell receptor beta chain has more than one count but fewer than ten. The PCR made use of 60 Vbeta and 13 Jbeta primers. The table came from immunoSEQ multiplex PCR; TCRdb's copy has only in-frame clones and leaves some out. The sample gives 70,000 to 90,000 clones, under 80% of which show up once; 4.9% is in the top ten. Germline CDR1 reads SGHTA; CDR2 reads FQGNSA. V lost 5 bases, J lost 5 bases, and 24 bases lay in between. CDR3 length: 17 amino acids. This sample stems from a study of cytomegalovirus exposure and HLA in healthy donors. Source material: PBMCs. This chain links TRBV7-2 with TRBJ2-5; possible D gene TRBD2, 6 bases. This clonotype was sampled from a man aged 60-69 years in good health and CMV-seropositive. The chain's CDR3 is CASSQGPWQGLEETQYF. CDR3 sequence (DNA): TGTGCCAGCAGCCAAGGCCCCTGGCAGGGACTGGAGGAGACCCAGTACTTC.